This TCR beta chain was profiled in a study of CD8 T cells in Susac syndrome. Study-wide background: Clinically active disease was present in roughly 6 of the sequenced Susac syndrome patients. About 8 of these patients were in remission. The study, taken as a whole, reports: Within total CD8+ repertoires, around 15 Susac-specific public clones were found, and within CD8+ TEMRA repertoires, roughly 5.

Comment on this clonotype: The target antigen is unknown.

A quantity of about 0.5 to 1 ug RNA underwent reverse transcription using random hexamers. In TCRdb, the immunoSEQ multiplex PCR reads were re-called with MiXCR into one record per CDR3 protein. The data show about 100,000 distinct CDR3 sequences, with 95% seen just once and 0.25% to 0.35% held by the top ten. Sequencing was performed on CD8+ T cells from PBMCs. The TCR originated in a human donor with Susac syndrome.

The CDR3 here is CSVGLGNEKLFF. The CDR3 region has the DNA TGCAGCGTTGGTCTGGGTAATGAAAAACTGTTTTTT. The V gene is TRBV29-1, the J gene TRBJ1-4; D ambiguous. The length of the CDR3 is 12 residues. Germline CDR1 is SQVTM and CDR2 is ANQGSEA. Trimming took off 4 bases at V and 4 bases at J, with 7 bases between the two ends.